This TCR beta chain was identified during a study of blood T cell repertoires in COVID-19. Study at large: Researchers got acute and convalescent COVID-19 samples from the United States, Italy and Spain.

This table comes from immunoSEQ multiplex PCR, and its TCRdb copy is limited to in-frame clones, with some not included. The sample consists of roughly 400,000 clones, more than 70% of them appearing once. Patients at the Seattle site were enrolled during active infection and followed longitudinally. This CDR3 spans 12 amino acids. Germline V CDR1 and CDR2: SEHNR, FQNEAQ (reference sequence). Deletions cut 5 bases from V and 8 bases from J, with 9 bases between. The specimen was peripheral blood. The chain is built from TRBV7-9 and TRBJ2-2, with unresolved D. The clonotype originates from a woman aged 55-70 years with COVID-19, enrolled during active disease. CDR3 bases: TGTGCCAGCAGCCCCCCAGTAGGGGAGCTGTTTTTT. Its protein is CASSPPVGELFF.